These 8 T cell receptor beta chains came from one sample sequenced in a study of beta chain features in type 1 diabetes. Overall study results and limits: Researchers report that Type 1 diabetes patients had moderately but significantly shorter TCRB CDR3s across all four CD4+ subsets.

All of the isolated RNA was reverse transcribed, so expressed TCRB transcripts were sequenced. Some clones are missing from TCRdb's copy, which holds only in-frame ones; the method was immunoSEQ multiplex PCR. The table lists under 250,000 clones, over 11% of them singletons. Their specific antigens are unknown. The sequencing sample was made of naive CD4+ T cells from blood. Receptors were obtained from a man aged 25 to 45 with type 1 diabetes.

The chain carries TRBV5-1 and TRBJ1-1; 7 nucleotides match TRBD1. Germline V gene lookup returns CDR1 SGHRS and CDR2 YFSETQ. With V trimmed by 4 bases and J by 6 bases, 6 bases remained unmatched. The CDR3 is 13 amino acids. The CDR3 DNA follows: TGCGCCAGCAGCCCGACCAGGGGGTCTGAAGCTTTCTTT. Its translation is CASSPTRGSEAFF. The full variable domain, in which reference TRBV5-1 and TRBJ1-1 provide the parts outside the CDR3, is KAGVTQTPRYLIKTRGQQVTLSCSPISGHRSVSWYQQTPGQGLQFLFEYFSETQRNKGNFPGRFSGRQFSNSRSEMNVSTLELGDSALYLCASSPTRGSEAFFGQGTRLTVV.

CDR3 nucleotides: TGTGCCAGCAGCTTCAGTCAGGGGATAGAGGAGCAGTACTTC. Residues: CASSFSQGIEEQYF. The genes are TRBV7-9 and TRBJ2-7; TRBD1 might be the D (6 bases). From germline, CDR1 is SEHNR and CDR2 FQNEAQ (reference sequence). The V gene lost 3 bases and the J gene lost 7 bases, with 16 bases spanning the gap. The CDR3 consists of 14 residues.

The V and J genes are TRBV15 and TRBJ1-4, with 8 nucleotides matching TRBD1. Germline loops: CDR1 LNHNV, CDR2 YYDKDF (reference sequence). This CDR3 has 14 residues. After removal of 3 bases from V and 5 bases from J, the junction contained 2 bases not matched to a gene. DNA for the CDR3: TGTGCCACCAGCAGGGACAGGGCGAATGAAAAACTGTTTTTT. Translating gives CATSRDRANEKLFF.

This clone was detected a few times. The V and J genes are TRBV5-1 and TRBJ2-7; TRBD2 is a possible D gene (5 bases). This CDR3 has 15 residues. Germline CDR1 and CDR2: SGHRS and YFSETQ. Trimming cost V 6 bases and J 2 bases, with 18 bases left between them. The CDR3 DNA follows: TGCGCCAGCATGAGGGATATCAATATTCCCTACGAGCAGTACTTC. Translated, it gives CASMRDINIPYEQYF.

This clone was counted only a few times. The chain carries TRBV5-1 and TRBJ2-7; tentative D call: TRBD2 (6 bases). V lost 0 bases, J lost 2 bases, and 9 bases lay in between. Germline CDR1 is SGHRS and CDR2 is YFSETQ. The CDR3 extends over 14 amino acids. CDR3 in amino acids: CASSLVGSAYEQYF. CDR3 in DNA: TGCGCCAGCAGCTTGGTCGGGAGTGCCTACGAGCAGTACTTC.

Worth noting for this clone: The identical CDR3 is also encoded by other nucleotide sequences in the sample. The V and J genes are TRBV18 and TRBJ2-3; TRBD1 matches 8 bases. The CDR3 loop spans 15 amino acids. V lost 6 bases, J lost 1 base, and 6 bases stayed unmatched. CDR1 is KGHSH, CDR2 LQKENI, per germline. DNA of the CDR3: TGTGCCAGCTCTCCAGGGGGCCGAGGCACAGATACGCAGTATTTT. This translates into CASSPGGRGTDTQYF.

The chain joins TRBV11-2 to TRBJ1-6; 7 nucleotides match TRBD1. Trimming took 5 bases from V and 8 from J; bases not matched to a gene: 12. The CDR3 runs to 16 residues. CDR1 SGHAT and CDR2 FQNNGV come from the germline V gene. The CDR3 coding sequence is TGTGCCAGCAGCCCGGCCCTACCAGGGGGTGATTCACCCCTCCACTTT. As protein: CASSPALPGGDSPLHF.

This clone occurred once. This sequence joins TRBV2 and TRBJ2-7; D gene uncertain. This CDR3 is built from 15 residues. With 6 bases removed from V and 7 bases from J, the gap between germline ends came to 22 bases. The V gene's germline CDR1 is SNHLY and CDR2 FYNNEI. The CDR3 is CASSLTPSEVREQYF. The CDR3 coding sequence is TGTGCCAGCAGCTTAACCCCGAGCGAGGTACGGGAGCAGTACTTC.